This TCR beta chain was found in a study of beta chain features in type 1 diabetes. The CDR3 is 13 residues long. CDR1 and CDR2 (germline): MDHEN, SYDVKM. Study conclusions and caveats: All four CD4+ subsets from Type 1 diabetes patients carried moderately but significantly shorter TCRB CDR3s. The study found that naive, central memory and Treg TCRB repertoires appeared more similar in patients than in healthy donors.

Concerning this clone: Antigen: not known.

Reverse transcribing all isolated RNA meant expressed TCRB transcripts were sequenced. The assay was immunoSEQ multiplex PCR, and TCRdb's table has in-frame clones only and misses some. This table holds hundreds of thousands of clones, approximately 9.7% found once. Sequenced input: central memory CD4+ T cells from blood. V gene TRBV28 combines with J gene TRBJ2-7, with 12 bases that match TRBD1. The sequence came from a man aged 25-40 years with type 1 diabetes. The CDR3 coding sequence is TGTGCGAGCCTGGGACAGGGGGCGCGTGAGCAGTACTTC. This sequence encodes CASLGQGAREQYF. Using reference TRBV28 and TRBJ2-7 for the parts outside the CDR3, the full variable domain is DVKVTQSSRYLVKRTGEKVFLECVQDMDHENMFWYRQDPGLGLRLIYFSYDVKMKEKGDIPEGYSVSREKKERFSLILESASTNQTSMYLCASLGQGAREQYFGPGTRLTVT.